These T cell receptor beta chains were read from a single sample in a study of blood T cell repertoires in COVID-19. This table comes from immunoSEQ multiplex PCR, and its TCRdb copy is limited to in-frame clones, with some not included. The sample contains 310,000 or so clones, about 86% of which appear only once. The sample consisted of peripheral blood. Receptors were obtained from a woman in her forties or fifties with acute or convalescent COVID-19. Both conserved end residues are part of each CDR3. Each record gives: V gene, J gene, CDR3 protein.

V gene: TRBV11-2
J gene: TRBJ2-5
CDR3 protein: CASTERRLEPTGAQYF

V gene: TRBV29-1
J gene: TRBJ2-7
CDR3 protein: CSVDLQGADEQYF

V gene: TRBV5-4
J gene: TRBJ1-3
CDR3 protein: CASSLAGGSGNTIYF

V gene: TRBV10-1
J gene: TRBJ1-1
CDR3 protein: CASSDPLLTGNTEAFF

V gene: TRBV3-1/TRBV3-2
J gene: TRBJ1-1
CDR3 protein: CASSPPTGSRAFF

V gene: TRBV30
J gene: TRBJ1-2
CDR3 protein: CASPRSEINYGYTF

V gene: TRBV4-2
J gene: TRBJ1-5
CDR3 protein: CASSLGEGGQPQHF

V gene: TRBV9
J gene: TRBJ1-3
CDR3 protein: CASSPGTAISGNTIYF

V gene: TRBV25-1
J gene: TRBJ1-6
CDR3 protein: CASSGNDRAVYAPLHF

V gene: TRBV5-1
J gene: TRBJ2-5
CDR3 protein: CASSEGEFRETQYF

V gene: TRBV3-1/TRBV3-2
J gene: TRBJ2-5
CDR3 protein: CASSQEEATLEETQYF

V gene: TRBV4-3
J gene: TRBJ1-3
CDR3 protein: CASSQDVIRNTIYF

V gene: TRBV10-3
J gene: TRBJ1-1
CDR3 protein: CASQDRQFQEAFF

V gene: TRBV4-1
J gene: TRBJ1-5
CDR3 protein: CASSQDGGQLNQPQHF

V gene: TRBV30
J gene: TRBJ1-2
CDR3 protein: CALGRTYGYTF

V gene: TRBV12-3/TRBV12-4
J gene: TRBJ1-1
CDR3 protein: CASSPNRETEAFF

V gene: TRBV6-2/TRBV6-3
J gene: TRBJ2-2
CDR3 protein: CASSPLEYRGTGELFF

V gene: TRBV24-1
J gene: TRBJ2-1
CDR3 protein: CATSDPGQGYNEQFF

V gene: TRBV7-3
J gene: TRBJ2-3
CDR3 protein: CASSLNGEGTDTQYF

V gene: TRBV4-1
J gene: TRBJ2-3
CDR3 protein: CASSPLGRFSSTDTQYF

V gene: TRBV7-9
J gene: TRBJ1-5
CDR3 protein: CATEPWDMNQPQHF

V gene: TRBV7-3
J gene: TRBJ1-5
CDR3 protein: CASSFSIYQPQHF

V gene: TRBV6-5
J gene: TRBJ2-1
CDR3 protein: CASSYSLGNEQFF

V gene: TRBV30
J gene: TRBJ2-7
CDR3 protein: CAWMVRVKYEQYF

V gene: TRBV5-8
J gene: TRBJ1-5
CDR3 protein: CASSSVTDINQPQHF

V gene: TRBV5-4
J gene: TRBJ1-2
CDR3 protein: CASSLDFPGNYGYTF

V gene: TRBV5-4
J gene: TRBJ2-2
CDR3 protein: CASSPSGSLNTGELFF

V gene: TRBV3-1/TRBV3-2
J gene: TRBJ1-5
CDR3 protein: CASSSPWGPFMHF

V gene: TRBV27
J gene: TRBJ1-5
CDR3 protein: CASSQQGRQPQHF

V gene: TRBV19
J gene: TRBJ2-2
CDR3 protein: CASSIGVRGQGTGELFF

V gene: TRBV7-2
J gene: TRBJ1-2
CDR3 protein: CASSPQGEGYGYTF

V gene: TRBV14
J gene: TRBJ1-2
CDR3 protein: CASSQDKLREINYGYTF

V gene: TRBV19
J gene: TRBJ2-5
CDR3 protein: CASSEYISRETQYF

V gene: TRBV7-2
J gene: TRBJ2-7
CDR3 protein: CASSLALREWGEQYF

V gene: TRBV28
J gene: TRBJ2-5
CDR3 protein: CASSSPGWRSQETQYF

V gene: TRBV28
J gene: TRBJ1-2
CDR3 protein: CASTSNYGYTF

V gene: TRBV24-1
J gene: TRBJ2-1
CDR3 protein: CATGQGAPNEQFF

V gene: TRBV7-3
J gene: TRBJ2-7
CDR3 protein: CASSQTSGMGREQYF

V gene: TRBV9
J gene: TRBJ1-1
CDR3 protein: CASSLGQGPSEAFF

V gene: TRBV5-4
J gene: TRBJ2-3
CDR3 protein: CASSPTGGPSTDTQYF

V gene: TRBV5-8
J gene: TRBJ1-1
CDR3 protein: CASSFDNRANTEAFF

V gene: TRBV9
J gene: TRBJ2-2
CDR3 protein: CASSGSGFTGELFF

V gene: TRBV19
J gene: TRBJ1-2
CDR3 protein: CASRGEGRDGYTF

V gene: TRBV27
J gene: TRBJ1-4
CDR3 protein: CASRGTATNEKLFF

V gene: TRBV27
J gene: TRBJ2-2
CDR3 protein: CASSLSGQGRTGELFF

V gene: TRBV5-5
J gene: TRBJ1-4
CDR3 protein: CASSSTGGLGEKLFF

V gene: TRBV4-1
J gene: TRBJ1-2
CDR3 protein: CASSQNGQGGNYGYTF

V gene: TRBV29-1
J gene: TRBJ1-4
CDR3 protein: CSVVYSGGKLFF

V gene: TRBV6-5
J gene: TRBJ2-1
CDR3 protein: CASSLGLAGAVEQFF

V gene: TRBV27
J gene: TRBJ2-5
CDR3 protein: CASSFSRDQETQYF

V gene: TRBV20-1
J gene: TRBJ2-7
CDR3 protein: CGAEGEGEQYF

V gene: TRBV3-1/TRBV3-2
J gene: TRBJ1-4
CDR3 protein: CASSHQGQGVEKLFF

V gene: TRBV18
J gene: TRBJ2-3
CDR3 protein: CASAEIADTQYF

V gene: TRBV5-6
J gene: TRBJ1-2
CDR3 protein: CASSLVGLTNYGYTF

V gene: TRBV19
J gene: TRBJ1-2
CDR3 protein: CASSHRDSYYGGYTF

V gene: TRBV6-2/TRBV6-3
J gene: TRBJ2-1
CDR3 protein: CASSDIKGTSGIPPSYNEQFF

V gene: TRBV5-1
J gene: TRBJ2-5
CDR3 protein: CASSLGATGLPQETQYF

V gene: TRBV5-1
J gene: TRBJ2-3
CDR3 protein: CASSRDRGGDTQYF

V gene: TRBV30
J gene: TRBJ1-1
CDR3 protein: CACMKRLNTEAFF

V gene: TRBV5-1
J gene: TRBJ2-2
CDR3 protein: CASSLGPLDTGELFF